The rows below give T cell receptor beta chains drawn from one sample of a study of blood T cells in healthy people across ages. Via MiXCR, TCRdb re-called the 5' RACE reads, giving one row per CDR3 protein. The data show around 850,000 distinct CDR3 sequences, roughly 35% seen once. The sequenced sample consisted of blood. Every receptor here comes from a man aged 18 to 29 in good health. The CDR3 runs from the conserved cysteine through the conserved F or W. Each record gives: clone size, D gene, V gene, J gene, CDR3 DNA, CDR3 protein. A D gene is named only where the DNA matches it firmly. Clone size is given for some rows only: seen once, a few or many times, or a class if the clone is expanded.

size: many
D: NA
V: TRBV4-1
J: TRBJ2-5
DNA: TGCGCCAGCAGCCAAGCCGCTCGGGGTGAGGGCCACGAGACCCAGTACTTC
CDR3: CASSQAARGEGHETQYF

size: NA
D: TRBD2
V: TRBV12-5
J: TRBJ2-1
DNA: TGTGCTAGTGGCCAAAAGGGGTCGACGGGCGGGAGAAGTTACTACAATGAGCAGTTCTTC
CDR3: CASGQKGSTGGRSYYNEQFF

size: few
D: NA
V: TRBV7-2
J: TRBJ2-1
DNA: TGTGCCAGCAGCTTCACCAGGGACTCCTACAATGAGCAGTTCTTC
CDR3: CASSFTRDSYNEQFF

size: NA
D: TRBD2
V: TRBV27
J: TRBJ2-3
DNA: TGTGCCAGCAGTTCCCGGGGGGGCCTCCCAGGGGTGCAGTATTTT
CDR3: CASSSRGGLPGVQYF

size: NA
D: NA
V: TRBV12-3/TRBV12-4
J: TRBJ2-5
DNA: TGTGCCAGCAGTCCCGCGGACGCCACTACGGAGACCCAGTACTTC
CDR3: CASSPADATTETQYF

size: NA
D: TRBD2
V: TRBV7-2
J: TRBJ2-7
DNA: TGTGCCTCCGGGGGGGCTAGCTCCTACGAGCAGTACTTC
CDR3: CASGGASSYEQYF

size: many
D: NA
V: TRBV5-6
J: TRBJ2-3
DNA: TGTGCCAGCAGCTTCCCAGGGAGGACTACAGATACGCAGTATTTT
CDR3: CASSFPGRTTDTQYF

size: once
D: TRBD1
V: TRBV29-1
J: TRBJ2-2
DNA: TGCAGCGTTGGCCGGGACAGGGCGTCCGGGGAGCTGTTTTTT
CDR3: CSVGRDRASGELFF

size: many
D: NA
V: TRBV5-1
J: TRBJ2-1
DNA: TGCGCCAGCAGCTTGGGATCGGGGGACCAATACAATGAGCAGTTCTTC
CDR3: CASSLGSGDQYNEQFF

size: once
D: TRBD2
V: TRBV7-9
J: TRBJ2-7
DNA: TGTGCCAGCAGCTGGGCAGCGGGAGGAGTTTACGAGCAGTACTTC
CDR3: CASSWAAGGVYEQYF

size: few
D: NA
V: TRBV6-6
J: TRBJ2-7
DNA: TGTGCCAGCAAGGGGGACTCCTACGAGCAGTACTTC
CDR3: CASKGDSYEQYF

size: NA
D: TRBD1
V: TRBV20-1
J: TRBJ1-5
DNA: TGCAGTGCTCGGGGGACAGAGGATCAGCCCCAGCATTTT
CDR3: CSARGTEDQPQHF

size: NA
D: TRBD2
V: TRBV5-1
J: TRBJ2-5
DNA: TGCGCCAGCAGCACCCGACTAGCGGGGTTAAGGGAGACCCAGCACTTC
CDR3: CASSTRLAGLRETQHF

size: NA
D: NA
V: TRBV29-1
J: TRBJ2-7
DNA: TGCAGCGTTGTTGGAGCATCCTACGAGCAGTACTTC
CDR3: CSVVGASYEQYF

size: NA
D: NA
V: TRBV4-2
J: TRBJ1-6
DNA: TGTGCCAGCAACAGGGAGAATTCACCCCTCCACTTT
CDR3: CASNRENSPLHF

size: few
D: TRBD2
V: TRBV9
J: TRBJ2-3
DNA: TGTGCCAGCAGCGCGGAATTTGCAACTAGCGACACAGATACGCAGTATTTT
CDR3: CASSAEFATSDTDTQYF

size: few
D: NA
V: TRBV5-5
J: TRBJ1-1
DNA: TGTGCCAGCAGCATCTTCTTAAACACTGAAGCTTTCTTT
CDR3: CASSIFLNTEAFF

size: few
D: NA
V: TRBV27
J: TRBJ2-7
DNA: TGTGCCAGCAGCCCCCTCAGTGTCGGAGGTTCCTACGAGCAGTACTTC
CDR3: CASSPLSVGGSYEQYF

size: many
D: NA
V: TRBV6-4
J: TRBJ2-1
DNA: TGTGCCAGCAGTAGCCGTGAGGGCCTTGAGCAGTTCTTC
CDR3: CASSSREGLEQFF

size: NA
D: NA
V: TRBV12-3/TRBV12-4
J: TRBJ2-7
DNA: TGTGCCAGCAGTTTAGCGCCGACGGGAGCCACCTACGAGCAGTACTTC
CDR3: CASSLAPTGATYEQYF

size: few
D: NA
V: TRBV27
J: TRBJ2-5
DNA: TGTGCCAGCCATCAGGGGGGACGCCAAGAGACCCAGTACTTC
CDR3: CASHQGGRQETQYF

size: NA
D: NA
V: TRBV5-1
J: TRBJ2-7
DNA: TGCGCCAGCAGCCTGGAATTGGAGACGGGCGAGCAGTACTTC
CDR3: CASSLELETGEQYF

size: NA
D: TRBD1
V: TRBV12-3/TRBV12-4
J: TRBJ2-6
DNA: TGTGCCAGCAGGGGACCGGACAGGGCCCTCTCTGGGGCCAACGTCCTGACTTTC
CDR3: CASRGPDRALSGANVLTF

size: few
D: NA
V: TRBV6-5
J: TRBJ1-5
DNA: TGTGCCAGCAGGGGGGTTCCCAGTCAGCCCCAGCATTTT
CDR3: CASRGVPSQPQHF

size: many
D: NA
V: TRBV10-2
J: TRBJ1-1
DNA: TGCGCCATCAGGGAAGGGAAGAACACTGAAGCTTTCTTT
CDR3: CAIREGKNTEAFF

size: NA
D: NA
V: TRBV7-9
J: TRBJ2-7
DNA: TGTGCCAGCAGCCCTCCCTGGGGGCAGGGGTCCGTGGAGGACGAGCAGTACTTC
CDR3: CASSPPWGQGSVEDEQYF

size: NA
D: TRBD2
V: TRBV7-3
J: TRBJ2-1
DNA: TGTGCCAGCAGCCCCAGGACTAGCGGGTACAATGAGCAGTTCTTC
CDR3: CASSPRTSGYNEQFF

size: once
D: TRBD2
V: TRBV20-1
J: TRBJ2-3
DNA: TGCAGTGCTGCCTCCAGCGGGGGGTTCACAGATACGCAGTATTTT
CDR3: CSAASSGGFTDTQYF

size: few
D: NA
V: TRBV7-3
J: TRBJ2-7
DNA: TGTGCCAGCAGCCCCCACGGAGGCGGGCCACAATATGACTCCTACAATGAGCAGTACTTC
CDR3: CASSPHGGGPQYDSYNEQYF

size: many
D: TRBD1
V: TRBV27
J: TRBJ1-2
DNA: TGTGCCAGCAGTTTAGGGGACAGAAGGGGCTACACCTTC
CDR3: CASSLGDRRGYTF

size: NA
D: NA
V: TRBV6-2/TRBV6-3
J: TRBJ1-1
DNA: TGTGCCAGCAGTCGGACAGCCCCTCCCGCTGAAGCTTTCTTT
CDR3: CASSRTAPPAEAFF

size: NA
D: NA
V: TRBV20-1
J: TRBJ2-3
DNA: TGCAGTGCTAGAGATCCAAGCACAGATACGCAGTATTTT
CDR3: CSARDPSTDTQYF

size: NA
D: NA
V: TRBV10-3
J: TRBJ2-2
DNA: TGTGCCATCAGTGGACAGATTACCGGGGAGCTGTTTTTT
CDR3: CAISGQITGELFF

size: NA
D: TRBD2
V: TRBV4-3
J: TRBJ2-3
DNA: TGCGCCAGCAGCCAAGATCGGTTTCGTCTAGCGGGGGGATATAACACAGATACGCAGTATTTT
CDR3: CASSQDRFRLAGGYNTDTQYF

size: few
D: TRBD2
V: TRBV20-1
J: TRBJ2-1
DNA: TGCAGTGCTAGGCCGGCTAGCGGGGTACGTGAGCAGTTCTTC
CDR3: CSARPASGVREQFF

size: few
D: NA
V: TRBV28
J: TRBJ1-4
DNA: TGTGCCAGCAGCCGCCCGACAGGAGGTCCCGAAAACCTGTTTTTT
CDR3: CASSRPTGGPENLFF

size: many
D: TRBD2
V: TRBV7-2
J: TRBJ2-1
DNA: TGTGCCAGCAGCTTACAAGCGGGGGGCTATTACAATGAGCAGTTCTTC
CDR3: CASSLQAGGYYNEQFF

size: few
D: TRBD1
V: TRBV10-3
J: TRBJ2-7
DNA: TGTGCCATCAGGGGGGACAGAAACTACGAGCAGTACTTC
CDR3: CAIRGDRNYEQYF

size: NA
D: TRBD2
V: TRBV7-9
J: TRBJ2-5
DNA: TGTGCCAGCAGCTTACTGGGACTAGTGGAGACCCAGTACTTC
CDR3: CASSLLGLVETQYF

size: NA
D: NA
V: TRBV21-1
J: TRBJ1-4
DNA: TGTGCCAGCAGCAAATTTTCAAGAGCAACTAATGAAAAACTGTTTTTT
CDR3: CASSKFSRATNEKLFF

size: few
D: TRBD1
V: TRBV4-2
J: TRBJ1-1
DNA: TGTGCCAGCAGCCACGACAGGGTCAGAACTGAAGCTTTCTTT
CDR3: CASSHDRVRTEAFF

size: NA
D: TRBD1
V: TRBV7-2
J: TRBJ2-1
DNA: TGTGCCAGCAGCCCCCCGGGACAGGGCGTCGATGAGCAGTTCTTC
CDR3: CASSPPGQGVDEQFF

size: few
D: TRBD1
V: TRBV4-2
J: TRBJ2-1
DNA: TGTGCCAGCAGCCAAACTGGACAGGCTCGGAATGAGCAGTTCTTC
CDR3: CASSQTGQARNEQFF